The T cell receptor beta chain described here comes from a study of T cell clusters in autoimmune cytopenias. The study's findings and limits: The T cell clusters came from computational analysis alone and lack functional validation. No cluster-lack signature appeared between secondary cytopenia and chronic lymphocytic leukemia patients, apparently due to lymphoma masking. TRB repertoire shifts in secondary cytopenia and chronic lymphocytic leukemia mostly reflected lymphoma, not autoimmunity.

Frequency places this clonotype as medium-sized. Its specificity is unknown. CDR1 is GTSNPN and CDR2 is SVGIG in the germline V gene (reference sequence). The CDR3 is 15 residues long. TRB amplification used 200 to 250 ng of peripheral blood genomic DNA. TRB rearrangements were amplified by touch-down multiplex PCR with mixed TRB-A/B primers. TCRdb reprocessed the multiplex PCR reads and stores each CDR3 protein as one record, lacking DNA. With about 4,300 distinct CDR3 sequences in the sample, the ten largest clones hold about 21%. The rearrangement uses TRBV30 and TRBJ1-5; TCRdb outputs TRBD1, but without DNA this stays unchecked. The TCR originated in a human donor with an autoimmune cytopenia or autoimmune hepatitis (not recorded which). The sample taken for sequencing was peripheral blood. The CDR3 here is CAFLPGGGGNQPQHF.